These T cell receptor beta chains were read from a single sample in a study of blood T cell repertoires in COVID-19. Assay used: immunoSEQ multiplex PCR; TCRdb lists only in-frame clones, some missing. This table has more than 250,000 clones, roughly 86% appearing once. The sequenced sample consisted of peripheral blood. The origin of the receptors is a woman under 40 who had recovered from COVID-19. The CDR3 runs from the conserved cysteine through the conserved F or W. Clone size, where shown, is once, few, many, or a class for clones that have expanded.

clone size	CDR3 length	V gene	CDR3 protein
-	16	TRBV28	CASCGTGGVSYNEQFF
-	15	TRBV9	CASRVTGANTGELFF
-	18	TRBV7-9	CASHRGHIDALNTGELFF
many	15	TRBV7-2	CASSAMTGSGNTIYF
-	16	TRBV29-1	CSVFGRTSGTSYEQYF
-	14	TRBV6-1	CASSEASRNQPQHF
many	16	TRBV3-1/TRBV3-2	CASSVGGSSYNSPLHF
-	14	TRBV4-1	CASSQETGKVTIYF
-	14	TRBV27	CASSFQGADYGYTF
-	16	TRBV5-5	CASSLGLAGGQETQYF
-	14	TRBV6-1	CASSESPGPYGYTF
-	15	TRBV5-5	CASSPRTVGGQPQHF
once	14	TRBV27	CASSRTGGSYEQYF
-	13	TRBV6-6	CASSYSGQNGYTF
-	13	TRBV5-4	CASSLDRFAEAFF
-	11	TRBV10-1	CASRAASPLHF
once	15	TRBV5-6	CASSWTSGRYNEQFF
once	15	TRBV5-5	CASSRATGEGEKLFF
-	14	TRBV19	CASTAGTGPYEQYF
-	16	TRBV4-2	CASSQAAGSGANVLTF